The 26 T cell receptor beta chains below come from one sample, sequenced in a study of glioma-infiltrating T cells. Using RNA template, CDR3s of TCR alpha and beta were amplified with iRepertoire arm-PCR. TCRdb re-analysed the multiplex PCR reads in MiXCR, keeping a single row per CDR3 protein. The sample contains fewer than 500,000 distinct CDR3 sequences, roughly two fifths of which appear only once. The sample taken for sequencing was glioma tissue, nonneoplastic brain tissue, or PBMCs (not recorded which). These TCRs come from a human donor with low-grade glioma or glioblastoma, undergoing nonglioma brain surgery, or in good health (not recorded which).

This clonotype was counted between two and nine times. The genes are TRBV14 and TRBJ2-1, with D perhaps matching TRBD2 (5 bases). The length of the CDR3 is 14 residues. Trimming left V 4 bases short and J 6 bases short, with 13 bases between. The germline gives CDR1 SGHDN, CDR2 FVKESK. The CDR3 DNA is TGTGCCAGCAGCCCTACCGGGAACAGCAATGAGCAGTTCTTC. Translating it yields CASSPTGNSNEQFF.

Note on this clonotype: A much more abundant neighbour one base away suggests this may be a read error. J is TRBJ2-3 and V is TRBV20-1; either TRBD1 or TRBD2 may fit D (7 bases each). Deletions cut 5 bases from V and 0 bases from J, with 18 bases between. CDR1 is DFQATT, CDR2 SNEGSKA, per germline (reference sequence). This CDR3 comprises 16 residues. Written as DNA, the CDR3 is TGCAGTGCTCCTAGGGGGCGGGAGTCTAGCACAGATACGCAGTATTTT. Translating gives CSAPRGRESSTDTQYF.

V and J are TRBV28 and TRBJ1-6; tentative D call: TRBD1 (5 bases). CDR3 length equals 16 residues. Per germline, CDR1 MDHEN and CDR2 SYDVKM. Trimming cost V 6 bases and J 9 bases, with 21 bases left between them. As DNA, the CDR3 is TGTGCCAGCAGAAAACACCGGGACGACGGATCTTCACCCCTCCACTTT. Its protein is CASRKHRDDGSSPLHF.

This clonotype was seen a handful of times. This sequence joins TRBV7-9 and TRBJ2-7; D might be TRBD1 or TRBD2, each matching 5 bases. CDR1 and CDR2 (germline): SEHNR, FQNEAQ (reference sequence). V lost 0 bases and J lost 5, with 11 bases in between. CDR3 length: 14 residues. The CDR3 loop is CASSLARGLNEQYF. The CDR3 DNA reads TGTGCCAGCAGCTTAGCGAGGGGCTTGAACGAGCAGTACTTC.

The chain couples TRBV7-9 to TRBJ2-3, with no clear D. The V gene's germline CDR1 is SEHNR and CDR2 FQNEAQ (reference sequence). The CDR3 sequence is 12 residues long. With 7 bases removed from V and 6 bases from J, the gap between germline ends came to 11 bases. In DNA, the CDR3 is TGTGCCAGCATCCGGTATGGGGATACGCAGTATTTT. Encoded protein: CASIRYGDTQYF.

This clonotype has just a few counts. The chain employs TRBV5-4 and TRBJ1-1; D perhaps matches TRBD1 (6 bases). The V and J ends lost 0 bases and 1 base respectively, with 10 bases between them. This CDR3 region has 15 residues. Germline CDR1 and CDR2: SGHNT and YYREEE (reference sequence). The CDR3 region has the DNA TGTGCCAGCAGCTTGGGGGGGGGCCCGAACACTGAAGCTTTCTTT. Its protein product is CASSLGGGPNTEAFF. Filled out from reference TRBV5-4 and TRBJ1-1, the complete variable domain reads ETGVTQSPTHLIKTRGQQVTLRCSSQSGHNTVSWYQQALGQGPQFIFQYYREEENGRGNFPPRFSGLQFPNYSSELNVNALELDDSALYLCASSLGGGPNTEAFFGQGTRLTVV.

The gene calls are TRBV5-8 and TRBJ1-4; D is unclear. CDR1 SGHTS and CDR2 YDEGEE come from the germline V gene. This CDR3 has 16 amino acids. Trimming removed 0 bases from V and 8 bases from J, with 17 bases in between. CDR3 loop: CASSLDLSGVREKLFF. The CDR3 DNA reads as TGTGCCAGCAGCTTGGATCTATCTGGTGTTAGGGAAAAACTGTTTTTT. Supplemented by reference TRBV5-8 and TRBJ1-4, the full variable domain reads EAGVTQSPTHLIKTRGQQATLRCSPISGHTSVYWYQQALGLGLQFLLWYDEGEERNRGNFPPRFSGRQFPNYSSELNVNALELEDSALYLCASSLDLSGVREKLFFGSGTQLSVL.

Regarding this clonotype: A much larger clone differs from this one at a single base, so this may be a read error. The CDR3 sequence is CATTRDRDRGPSFF. The CDR3, as DNA: TGTGCCACCACCAGAGACCGGGACAGGGGGCCGTCTTTCTTT. This chain uses TRBV15 with TRBJ1-1; 12 bases align to TRBD1. CDR1 is LNHNV, CDR2 YYDKDF, per germline (reference sequence). The CDR3 is 14 residues long.

In DNA form, the CDR3 reads TGTGCCAGCAGCCCGGTAGCGGGAGGAAGGGATACGCAGTATTTT. Protein sequence: CASSPVAGGRDTQYF. This chain connects TRBV7-6 to TRBJ2-3, with TRBD2 matching 10 bases. The CDR3 is 15 amino acids. Germline lookup yields CDR1 SGHVS and CDR2 FNYEAQ. V gave up 5 bases and J gave up 6 bases; unmatched junction bases: 8.

The chain is built from TRBV10-3 and TRBJ2-7; 9 bases map to TRBD2. Germline V gene lookup returns CDR1 ENHRY and CDR2 SYGVKD. The CDR3 extends over 14 amino acids. CDR3 nucleotide sequence: TGTGTTATCAGTGATTTAGCGGGAGCGAGTGAGCAGTACTTC. Amino acid sequence: CVISDLAGASEQYF.

On this clonotype: A clone one base away is much larger, so this may be a read error. V gene TRBV28 combines with J gene TRBJ1-4; TRBD1 is a possible D gene (5 bases). CDR1 is MDHEN, CDR2 SYDVKM, per germline. The CDR3 spans 14 residues. Trimming left V 5 bases short and J 6 bases short, with 13 bases between. CDR3 coding DNA: TGTGCCAGCAGTCCCACGTGGGGGGATGAAAAACTGTTTTTT. This gives the protein CASSPTWGDEKLFF.

This clonotype occurred many times. The rearrangement links TRBV24-1 to TRBJ2-1; possible D gene TRBD1, 6 bases. The CDR3 is made up of 14 amino acids. Trimming shortened V by 3 bases and J by 10 bases, and 15 bases separated the two germline ends. Germline assignment: CDR1 KGHDR and CDR2 SFDVKD. DNA for the CDR3: TGTGCCACCAGTGATGTGGCAGGGGTACGAGAGCAGTTCTTC. This codes for CATSDVAGVREQFF.

This clonotype was detected only a few times. This chain uses TRBV28 with TRBJ2-5, with D perhaps TRBD1 or TRBD2 (6 bases each). Germline CDR1 reads MDHEN; CDR2 reads SYDVKM. The length of the CDR3 is 15 residues. Trimming shortened V by 2 bases and J by 0 bases, and 10 bases separated the two germline ends. The CDR3 coding sequence is TGTGCCAGCAGTTTAGGAGGGGGGAACCAAGAGACCCAGTACTTC. Protein sequence: CASSLGGGNQETQYF.

This clonotype was seen ten or more times. This rearrangement joins TRBV4-2 to TRBJ1-5; D gene uncertain. Germline V gene sequence: CDR1 LGHNA, CDR2 YNFKEQ. The CDR3 length is 17 residues. V was shortened by 1 base and J by 1 base, with 14 bases between the two germline ends. CDR3 sequence (DNA): TGTGCCAGCAGCCAAGTCGGTGATCCAGACAGCAATCAGCCCCAGCATTTT. It codes for CASSQVGDPDSNQPQHF.

The table lists this clonotype with a few counts. The V and J genes are TRBV4-2 and TRBJ2-7, with unresolved D. Per germline, CDR1 LGHNA and CDR2 YNFKEQ. CDR3 size: 15 residues. V dropped 1 base and J dropped 5 bases, with 15 bases sitting between them. The CDR3 DNA is TGTGCCAGCAGCCAAGTCAGGACCCATACCCACGAGCAGTACTTC. This codes for CASSQVRTHTHEQYF.

This rearrangement joins TRBV5-8 to TRBJ2-7, with unresolved D. The CDR3 sequence is 11 residues long. Between the trimmed V and J ends, which lost 2 bases and 5 bases, there was a span of 5 bases. Germline V lookup: CDR1 SGHTS, CDR2 YDEGEE. The CDR3 region is CASSFIHEQYF. Written as DNA, the CDR3 is TGTGCCAGCAGCTTCATCCACGAGCAGTACTTC.

The DNA of the CDR3 is TGCGCCAGCAGCCTCGGGGTCGGCTCCTACAATGAGCAGTACTTC. It yields the protein CASSLGVGSYNEQYF. The chain employs TRBV5-1 and TRBJ2-7, with a possible D match to TRBD2 (5 bases). This CDR3 has 15 residues. V lost 4 bases and J lost 7, with 21 bases in between. Per the germline V gene, CDR1 is SGHRS and CDR2 is YFSETQ.

The rearrangement joins TRBV20-1 to TRBJ1-4; D unresolved. The CDR3 runs to 17 residues. Trimming took off 2 bases at V and 8 bases at J, with 24 bases between the two ends. Looked up from germline, CDR1 is DFQATT and CDR2 is SNEGSKA (reference sequence). The chain's CDR3 is CSARQWDQTKLREKLFF. CDR3 sequence (DNA): TGCAGTGCTAGACAGTGGGATCAAACCAAGCTTCGGGAAAAACTGTTTTTT.

This chain uses TRBV5-4 with TRBJ1-2; 8 bases map to TRBD1. Germline V CDR1 and CDR2: SGHNT, YYREEE (reference sequence). The CDR3 runs 14 residues. Trimming took 1 base from V and 5 from J; bases not matched to a gene: 4. The CDR3 loop is CASSLHTGGYGYTF. Written as DNA, the CDR3 is TGTGCCAGCAGCTTGCATACAGGGGGATATGGCTACACCTTC.

The genes are TRBV7-2 and TRBJ2-3; D might be TRBD1 (6 bases). Deletions cut 1 base from V and 4 bases from J, with 12 bases between. Germline V gives CDR1 SGHTA, CDR2 FQGNSA. This CDR3 comprises 15 residues. CDR3 coding DNA: TGTGCCAGCAGCTTAGGGACAGTTAGCTCAGATACGCAGTATTTT. Protein: CASSLGTVSSDTQYF.

This clonotype was seen at least ten times. The chain has TRBV6-1 and TRBJ2-1, with D perhaps TRBD2 (6 bases). Germline V lookup: CDR1 MNHNS, CDR2 SASEGT. V lost 5 bases to trimming and J lost 0 bases, with 11 bases between them. The CDR3 totals 15 residues. Here the CDR3 DNA reads TGTGCCAGCAGTTCGGACGGGAGCTCCTACAATGAGCAGTTCTTC. It translates to CASSSDGSSYNEQFF.

This clonotype was counted a single time. The J gene is TRBJ1-1, the V gene TRBV6-1, with unresolved D. The CDR3 has 14 amino acids. The germline gives CDR1 MNHNS, CDR2 SASEGT. The V and J ends lost 6 bases and 5 bases respectively, with 16 bases between them. CDR3 sequence: CASSRVPGVTEAFF. CDR3 sequence (DNA): TGTGCCAGCAGCCGAGTCCCGGGAGTGACTGAAGCTTTCTTT.

CDR3 nucleotides: TGTGCCAGCAGCCTCCCGGGACAGAGCACAGATACGCAGTATTTT. As protein: CASSLPGQSTDTQYF. The chain uses TRBV7-3 and TRBJ2-3; TRBD1 agrees at 7 bases. Unmatched junction bases numbered 5, after V lost 5 bases and J lost 0 bases. The length of the CDR3 is 15 residues. CDR1 and CDR2 (germline): SGHTA, FQGTGA.

About this clonotype: Mismatch with germline at one junction end may stem from a read error. The rearrangement links TRBV7-3 to TRBJ2-1, with 13 nucleotides matching TRBD2. CDR3 length: 19 amino acids. The germline CDR1 and CDR2 sequences are SGHTA and FQGTGA. The CDR3 spells CVSSLVAGLAGYSYNEQFF. DNA for the CDR3: TGTGTCAGCAGCTTAGTAGCGGGACTAGCGGGATATTCTTACAATGAGCAGTTCTTC.

The V call is TRBV3-1, the J call TRBJ2-1; 13 bases line up with TRBD2. CDR1 LGHDT and CDR2 YNNKEL come from the germline V gene (reference sequence). The CDR3 has 15 residues. V gave up 5 bases and J gave up 5 bases; unmatched junction bases: 3. Here the CDR3 DNA reads TGTGCCAGCAGCTGGGGACTAGCGGGAAACAATGAGCAGTTCTTC. Encoded protein: CASSWGLAGNNEQFF.

This clonotype was detected many times. In DNA form, the CDR3 reads TGTGCCAGCAGCCCCTGGGGGGAGACCCAGTACTTC. It translates to CASSPWGETQYF. The genes are TRBV6-2 or TRBV6-3 and TRBJ2-5; D possibly matches TRBD1 or TRBD2 (5 bases each). The CDR3 sequence is 12 residues long. CDR1 MNHEY and CDR2 SVGEGT come from the germline V gene. Deletions cut 6 bases from V and 5 bases from J, with 10 bases between.